This entry concerns a single T cell receptor beta chain. The clone's antigen remains unknown. Base qualities are not provided; no much larger clone lies one nucleotide away. TCRbeta CDR3 regions were amplified from genomic DNA by means of the immunoSEQ Assay, a bias-controlled multiplex PCR. Turning to the authors' computational methods: The number of nucleated cells in each sample was estimated from the amplification of reference gene primers within the assay. Sequence reads were collapsed and filtered to measure the absolute abundance of every unique TCRbeta CDR3 rearrangement. For each sample, productive Simpson clonality was calculated as the square root of Simpson's diversity index over productive rearrangements. Not all clones reach the TCRdb copy of this immuneACCESS table, which keeps in-frame sequences only. Checked studies attribute under half of the gap to unresolved V genes and leave the rest unexplained. Clone size and V and J calls were adopted from that table, with D and trimming inferred from the DNA. The sample table contains about 32,000 clones; only one count was recorded for roughly 92% of them. 3.7% of the sample is held by the ten biggest clonotypes.

The collaborating institutions used their own protocols to collect whole blood in K2EDTA tubes. For TCRbeta analysis, collaborators shipped samples in one of three forms: frozen whole blood, isolated PBMCs, or DNA extracted from either of those sample types. This sample stems from a study of blood T cell repertoires in COVID-19 (TCRdb year 2020). A note on the overall study: Samples from collaborators originated in the United States, Italy and Spain and spanned both the acute and convalescent phases of COVID-19. The prospective study material was composed of cDNA or gDNA derived from T cells, B-cell-depleted T cells, or PBMCs. Subjects who had been exposed to COVID-19, were actively infected with it, or had recovered from it provided the deeply sampled blood TCRbeta repertoires that made up the dataset. The repertoires were released in a freely available public database meant as a resource for research on the immune response to SARS-CoV-2. The samples were drawn from the first 160 participants of the ongoing ImmuneRACE study and from 1,254 subjects provided by 6 global collaborators. Nearly every sample came with metadata listing a de-identified subject ID, COVID-19 status, age in years and sex. Where available, HLA class I and class II types were obtained from metadata supplied by the sample provider rather than from assay-based typing.

The paper's findings and limits, for the study overall: How much clinical and demographic metadata was included differed by source and by participant, and the metadata was provided uncurated.

Taken from the germline V gene, the CDR1 and CDR2 loops are SGHRS and YFSETQ. The CDR3 spans 11 residues, from the cysteine through the phenylalanine. Left in the record is the CDR3 DNA by itself, 33 bases read in frame from the first base. Trimming takes 6 bases from V and 1 base from J, and the germline ends sit 5 bases apart. The chain uses TRBV5-1 and TRBJ2-7; the D gene assignment is ambiguous. The receptor was derived from a man aged 55 to 69 with acute or convalescent COVID-19. Sequencing used peripheral blood. The CDR3 region: CASKESYEQYF. The bases are TGCGCCAGCAAGGAGTCCTACGAGCAGTACTTC.